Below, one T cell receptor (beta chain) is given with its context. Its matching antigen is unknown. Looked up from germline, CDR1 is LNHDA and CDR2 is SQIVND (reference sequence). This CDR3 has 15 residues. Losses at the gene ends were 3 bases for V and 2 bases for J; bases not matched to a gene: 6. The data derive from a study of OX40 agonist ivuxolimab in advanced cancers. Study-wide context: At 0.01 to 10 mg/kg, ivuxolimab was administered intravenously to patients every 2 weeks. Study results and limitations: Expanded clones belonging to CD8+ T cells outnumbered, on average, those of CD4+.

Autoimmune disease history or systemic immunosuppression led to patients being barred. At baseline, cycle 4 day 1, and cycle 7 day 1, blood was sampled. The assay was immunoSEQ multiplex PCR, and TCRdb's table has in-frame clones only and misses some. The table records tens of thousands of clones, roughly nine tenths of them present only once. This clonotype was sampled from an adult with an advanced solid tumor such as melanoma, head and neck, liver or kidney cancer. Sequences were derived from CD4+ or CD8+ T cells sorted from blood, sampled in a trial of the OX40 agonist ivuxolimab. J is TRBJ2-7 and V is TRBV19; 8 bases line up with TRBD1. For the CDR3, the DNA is TGTGCCAGTAGTATTCTCGGACAGGGTCCCTACGAGCAGTACTTC. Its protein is CASSILGQGPYEQYF.